This T cell receptor beta chain was documented in a study of shared clonotypes between healthy human individuals. Naive CD8 cells, CD45RO-negative and positively selected for CCR7, excluded terminally differentiated effector memory CD45RA+ cells. This clone was found once. This CDR3 comprises 13 residues. Germline CDR1 SEHNR, CDR2 FQNEAQ (reference sequence). The V end lost 8 bases, the J end lost 7 bases, and 18 bases lay between the germline ends. The repertoire was sequenced with immunoSEQ multiplex PCR; TCRdb's copy has only in-frame clones and lacks some. This sample has some 2,000,000 clones; about 94% occur once, and the top ten carry roughly 1.1%.

The TCR originated in a man aged 18 to 29 in good health. The specimen was naive CD8+ T cells sorted from blood. This chain connects TRBV7-9 to TRBJ2-7, with a tentative D call TRBD1 (6 bases). This CDR3 reads CASEPGASNEQYF. The CDR3 DNA follows: TGTGCCAGCGAACCAGGGGCTAGTAATGAGCAGTACTTC.